Presented here are 29 T cell receptor beta chains from one specimen sequenced in a study of blood T cell repertoires in COVID-19 (dated by TCRdb to the early 2020s). Receptors were amplified or captured by the immunoSEQ multiplex PCR assay. In TCRdb, the immuneACCESS table is reduced to in-frame sequences with V and J assigned. These tables do not hold every clone; where another copy was compared, an unresolved V gene accounts for under half, and the others remain unexplained. The sample records 85,000 to 120,000 clones, just under 95% of which are singletons. The ten biggest clones cover roughly 1.9% of the sample. Sequencing was carried out using peripheral blood. The receptor source for this set is a woman between 50 and 59 years old with COVID-19, enrolled during active disease.

The chain links TRBV10-3 to TRBJ1-6; 9 bases map to TRBD1. J was trimmed by 15 bases and V by 6 bases; bases with no gene match: 21. The CDR3 has 17 amino acids. Germline lookup yields CDR1 ENHRY and CDR2 SYGVKD. CDR3 residues: CAISEARPGQGSPHLHF. For the CDR3, the DNA is TGTGCCATCAGCGAAGCCCGACCGGGACAGGGCTCCCCCCACCTCCACTTT.

This chain joins TRBV15 and TRBJ2-1; 8 bases map to TRBD2. The CDR3 runs to 15 residues. Trimming took 0 bases from V and 2 from J; bases not matched to a gene: 0. Germline values: CDR1 LNHNV, CDR2 YYDKDF (reference sequence). The DNA for the CDR3 is TGTGCCACCAGCAGAGAACTAGCGGCCTACAATGAGCAGTTCTTC. This codes for CATSRELAAYNEQFF.

The rearrangement links TRBV11-1 to TRBJ2-7; possible D gene TRBD2, 7 bases. Looked up from germline, CDR1 is SGHAT and CDR2 is FQDESV (reference sequence). There are 14 residues in the CDR3. V was pared by 5 bases and J by 3 bases, with 14 bases between. This CDR3 is CASSNWGGGYEQYF. The CDR3 DNA is TGTGCCAGCAGCAATTGGGGGGGCGGCTACGAGCAGTACTTC.

The rearrangement uses TRBV5-6 and TRBJ2-7; TRBD2 matches at 12 bases. V gave up 3 bases and J gave up 0 bases; unmatched junction bases: 1. CDR1 is SGHDT and CDR2 is YYEEEE in the germline V gene. The CDR3 runs 15 residues. Written as DNA, the CDR3 is TGTGCCAGCAGCTCACTAGCGGGGGGCTCCTACGAGCAGTACTTC. Its protein is CASSSLAGGSYEQYF.

V gene TRBV4-1 combines with J gene TRBJ2-3; 10 bases align to TRBD2. Germline-derived CDR1 and CDR2 are MGHRA and YSYEKL. The CDR3 is made up of 18 amino acids. Trimming took 0 bases from V and 5 from J; bases not matched to a gene: 11. The CDR3 loop is CASSQDPALAGRGDTQYF. CDR3 sequence (DNA): TGCGCCAGCAGCCAAGATCCCGCACTAGCGGGGCGGGGAGATACGCAGTATTTT.

The rearrangement joins TRBV7-2 to TRBJ1-3, with TRBD1 as a possible D gene (6 bases). Trimming pared 1 base from V and 3 bases from J, leaving 13 bases between. The germline CDR1 and CDR2 sequences are SGHTA and FQGNSA. This CDR3 has 16 amino acids. The CDR3 reads CASSLDLGASGNTIYF. The CDR3 nucleotides read TGTGCCAGCAGCTTAGATTTGGGGGCTAGTGGAAACACCATATATTTT.

Of note for this clone: Sequence at one end of the junction differs from germline and may be a read error. The CDR3: CASSSPGTGPYF. The CDR3 DNA is TGTGCCAGCAGCTCCCCCGGGACAGGGCCTTACTTT. The V and J genes are TRBV5-6 and TRBJ1-6; the match to TRBD1 covers 9 bases. This CDR3 spans 12 amino acids. Germline CDR1 reads SGHDT; CDR2 reads YYEEEE.

The rearrangement joins TRBV6-4 to TRBJ1-2; no reliable D call. Per germline, CDR1 MRHNA and CDR2 SNTAGT. This CDR3 is built from 15 residues. Trimming removed 2 bases at V and 4 bases at J, with 14 bases between. The CDR3 reads CASSDAGTELYGYTF. CDR3 bases: TGTGCCAGCAGTGACGCAGGTACAGAGCTCTATGGCTACACCTTC.

The V and J genes are TRBV9 and TRBJ1-2; the D gene is possibly TRBD1 (5 bases). CDR1 SGDLS and CDR2 YYNGEE come from the germline V gene. CDR3 length: 12 residues. Trimming shortened V by 8 bases and J by 2 bases, and 10 bases separated the two germline ends. CDR3: CASAGDNYGYTF. CDR3 nucleotides: TGTGCCAGTGCGGGGGACAACTATGGCTACACCTTC.

This chain uses TRBV13 with TRBJ1-1; 8 bases fit TRBD1. Trimming took 5 bases from V and 4 from J; bases not matched to a gene: 3. The CDR3 has 13 amino acids. In germline, CDR1 is PRHDT, CDR2 FYEKMQ (reference sequence). This CDR3 is CASSQTGGTEAFF. CDR3 sequence (DNA): TGTGCCAGCAGCCAAACAGGGGGCACTGAAGCTTTCTTT.

In this sample, this clone turned up a few times. The J gene is TRBJ1-5, the V gene TRBV19; the D gene is possibly TRBD1 (6 bases). Trimming left V 4 bases short and J 4 bases short, with 17 bases between. Germline assignment: CDR1 LNHDA and CDR2 SQIVND (reference sequence). The CDR3 spans 16 residues. As DNA, the CDR3 is TGTGCCAGTAGTACCCTGGACAGAGTAACGAATCAGCCCCAGCATTTT. Protein sequence: CASSTLDRVTNQPQHF.

The chain is built from TRBV12-5 and TRBJ2-1, with D perhaps matching TRBD1 (6 bases). Trimming cost V 2 bases and J 5 bases, with 10 bases left between them. CDR1 and CDR2 (germline): LGHNT, FRNRAP. The length of the CDR3 is 14 residues. The CDR3 nucleotides read TGTGCTAGTGGTTTGACAGGGTTCAACAATGAGCAGTTCTTC. Its protein product is CASGLTGFNNEQFF.

The chain has TRBV9 and TRBJ1-5; D is unresolved. CDR3 length: 14 amino acids. Deletions cut 3 bases from V and 0 bases from J, with 7 bases between. Germline CDR1 and CDR2: SGDLS and YYNGEE. CDR3 DNA sequence: TGTGCCAGCAGCGCAGGCCATAGCAATCAGCCCCAGCATTTT. Protein: CASSAGHSNQPQHF.

In DNA, the CDR3 is TGCGCCAGCAGCCCCCGAGTAAGCGGGGGGAACACAGATACGCAGTATTTT. Translating it yields CASSPRVSGGNTDTQYF. The genes are TRBV4-3 and TRBJ2-3; 9 bases fit TRBD2. V lost 4 bases and J lost 2; bases outside the gene matches: 10. This CDR3 comprises 17 residues. The germline gives CDR1 LGHNA, CDR2 YSLEER.

This clone was found once. The CDR3 spells CASSVAQGDEKLFF. CDR3 nucleotides: TGTGCCAGCAGCGTAGCCCAGGGGGATGAAAAACTGTTTTTT. V usage is TRBV9 and J usage is TRBJ1-4; 7 nucleotides line up with TRBD1. The CDR3 runs to 14 residues. With 0 bases clipped from V and 6 bases from J, the junction kept 2 bases outside the gene matches. The germline V gene has CDR1 SGDLS and CDR2 YYNGEE.

The chain links TRBV18 to TRBJ1-5; D is uncertain. CDR1 KGHSH and CDR2 LQKENI come from the germline V gene. This CDR3 contains 14 residues. V lost 6 bases and J 8 bases, leaving 17 bases between the germline ends. The CDR3 loop reads CASSLGREREPQHF. In DNA form, the CDR3 reads TGTGCCAGCTCCCTAGGGAGGGAGAGGGAGCCCCAGCATTTT.

The chain employs TRBV7-8 and TRBJ1-2, with D tentatively TRBD1 (5 bases). Germline V gives CDR1 SGHVS, CDR2 FQNEAQ. The CDR3 length is 14 residues. V was shortened by 5 bases and J by 4 bases, with 14 bases between the two germline ends. The CDR3 nucleotides are TGTGCCAGCAGCCCGATCGTCGGGGGCTATGGCTACACCTTC. Translating gives CASSPIVGGYGYTF. The entire variable domain, with the rest obtained from reference TRBV7-8 and TRBJ1-2, is as follows: GAGVSQSPRYKVAKRGQDVALRCDPISGHVSLFWYQQALGQGPEFLTYFQNEAQLDKSGLPSDRFFAERPEGSVSTLKIQRTQQEDSAVYLCASSPIVGGYGYTFGSGTRLTVV.

V is TRBV12-3 or TRBV12-4 and J is TRBJ1-2, with a tentative D call TRBD1 (5 bases). The CDR3 covers 13 residues. Trimming took 7 bases from V and 3 from J, leaving 12 bases between them. The CDR3 DNA reads as TGTGCCAGCAATTCCGGCAGGGACTATGGCTACACCTTC. Residues: CASNSGRDYGYTF.

This clone was detected once. The chain uses TRBV5-6 and TRBJ1-1; TRBD1 might be the D (6 bases). Trimming took 3 bases from V and 2 from J, leaving 14 bases between them. The CDR3 covers 15 residues. CDR1 and CDR2 (germline): SGHDT, YYEEEE. The CDR3 DNA is TGTGCCAGCAGCTCCACAGGGCTCCCTAACACTGAAGCTTTCTTT. Its translation: CASSSTGLPNTEAFF.

This rearrangement joins TRBV7-2 to TRBJ2-5; 15 bases agree with TRBD2. Germline CDR1 and CDR2: SGHTA and FQGNSA. V lost 5 bases and J lost 2; bases outside the gene matches: 12. This CDR3 spans 19 amino acids. CDR3 loop: CASSRGLAGGRGPQETQYF. CDR3 in DNA: TGTGCCAGCAGCCGCGGACTAGCGGGGGGGCGGGGCCCACAAGAGACCCAGTACTTC. Combining the CDR3 with reference TRBV7-2 and TRBJ2-5 gives the whole variable domain GAGVSQSPSNKVTEKGKDVELRCDPISGHTALYWYRQSLGQGLEFLIYFQGNSAPDKSGLPSDRFSAERTGGSVSTLTIQRTQQEDSAVYLCASSRGLAGGRGPQETQYFGPGTRLLVL.

This clone was recorded once. The chain has TRBV5-5 and TRBJ2-3; no reliable D call. Germline V gives CDR1 SGHKS, CDR2 YYEKEE (reference sequence). The ends were cut back, 1 base at V and 0 bases at J, with 3 bases in the middle. The CDR3 runs to 13 residues. As DNA, the CDR3 is TGTGCCAGCAGCTTGTTAAGCACAGATACGCAGTATTTT. Amino acids: CASSLLSTDTQYF. The full variable domain, completed using reference TRBV5-5 and TRBJ2-3, is DAGVTQSPTHLIKTRGQQVTLRCSPISGHKSVSWYQQVLGQGPQFIFQYYEKEERGRGNFPDRFSARQFPNYSSELNVNALLLGDSALYLCASSLLSTDTQYFGPGTRLTVL.

The rearrangement links TRBV6-5 to TRBJ2-1; D is undetermined. Germline V gene lookup returns CDR1 MNHEY and CDR2 SVGAGI. This CDR3 spans 13 amino acids. V was pared by 8 bases and J by 4 bases, with 12 bases between. CDR3 sequence reads: CASGPSQYNEQFF. The CDR3 nucleotides read TGTGCCAGCGGGCCATCCCAATACAATGAGCAGTTCTTC.

The chain combines TRBV2 with TRBJ1-6; D perhaps matches TRBD1 (5 bases). V was clipped by 5 bases and J by 7 bases, with 18 bases between them. This CDR3 contains 16 residues. CDR1 and CDR2 from the germline V gene are SNHLY and FYNNEI. For the CDR3, the DNA is TGTGCCAGCAGTTCTTCCTTCGGGTCAGGGAATTCACCCCTCCACTTT. The encoded protein is CASSSSFGSGNSPLHF.

The V and J genes are TRBV9 and TRBJ1-6, with D possibly TRBD1 on 6 matching bases. This CDR3 is 15 amino acids long. The V gene's germline CDR1 is SGDLS and CDR2 YYNGEE. V was shortened by 2 bases and J by 7 bases, with 13 bases between the two germline ends. CDR3 amino acids: CASSVDGQYNSPLHF. Here the CDR3 DNA reads TGTGCCAGCAGCGTCGATGGACAGTACAATTCACCCCTCCACTTT.

A single count supports this clone. The chain joins TRBV9 to TRBJ1-1, with TRBD1 identical over 9 bases. Per the germline V gene, CDR1 is SGDLS and CDR2 is YYNGEE. This CDR3 is built from 13 residues. V lost 0 bases, J lost 11 bases, and 5 bases stayed unmatched. CDR3 amino acids: CASSVAYGTGAFF. The CDR3 DNA is TGTGCCAGCAGCGTAGCCTATGGGACAGGGGCTTTCTTT.

This sequence joins TRBV5-1 and TRBJ1-2; 9 nucleotides align to TRBD1. Losses at the gene ends were 2 bases for V and 6 bases for J; bases not matched to a gene: 5. The CDR3 runs to 14 residues. Germline V gene sequence: CDR1 SGHRS, CDR2 YFSETQ. CDR3 sequence (DNA): TGCGCCAGCAGCTTCGGGACAGGGAACGATGGCTACACCTTC. Translated: CASSFGTGNDGYTF. Drawing the rest from reference TRBV5-1 and TRBJ1-2, the complete variable domain is KAGVTQTPRYLIKTRGQQVTLSCSPISGHRSVSWYQQTPGQGLQFLFEYFSETQRNKGNFPGRFSGRQFSNSRSEMNVSTLELGDSALYLCASSFGTGNDGYTFGSGTRLTVV.

The gene calls are TRBV27 and TRBJ1-2; 10 bases map to TRBD1. This CDR3 has 15 amino acids. Trimming took 2 bases from V and 2 from J; bases not matched to a gene: 2. Per germline, CDR1 MNHEY and CDR2 SMNVEV (reference sequence). The CDR3: CASSLTGQGNYGYTF. As DNA, the CDR3 is TGTGCCAGCAGTTTAACGGGACAGGGGAACTATGGCTACACCTTC.

The rearrangement uses TRBV5-5 and TRBJ1-2; possible D gene TRBD1, 6 bases. CDR1 SGHKS and CDR2 YYEKEE come from the germline V gene (reference sequence). Trimming took 3 bases from V and 2 from J, leaving 14 bases between them. The CDR3 covers 15 residues. CDR3 in DNA: TGTGCCAGCAGCTATATTAGACAGGTCAACTATGGCTACACCTTC. Translation: CASSYIRQVNYGYTF.

This clone was detected once. The chain carries TRBV19 and TRBJ1-5; TRBD1 might be the D (6 bases). The CDR3 has 15 amino acids. V lost 8 bases, J lost 4 bases, and 18 bases lay in between. In germline, CDR1 is LNHDA, CDR2 SQIVND (reference sequence). CDR3 region: CASSLDLRGNQPQHF. The CDR3 DNA is TGTGCCAGTTCTCTCGACCTCAGGGGAAATCAGCCCCAGCATTTT.